Sequencing of this T cell receptor beta chain was carried out in a study of radiation and T cells in renal cell carcinoma. Overall study findings and caveats: Top tumor clonotypes rose in blood 2 weeks post-radiation, then contracted.

The time point here: blood 2 weeks post-SBRT. The treatment here: 15 Gy SBRT to primary tumor, nephrectomy 4 weeks later. Serial blood draws occurred at baseline and 2 and 4 weeks post-SBRT. For this clone: What it recognizes is unknown.

Clones were sequenced by immunoSEQ multiplex PCR, and TCRdb holds only the in-frame ones, with some missing. The table has some 130,000 clones, about 88% seen once. Germline V gene sequence: CDR1 SEHNR, CDR2 FQNEAQ (reference sequence). This CDR3 region has 14 residues. V was clipped by 4 bases and J by 4 bases; unmatched bases: 5. This TCR derives from a woman in her 70s with renal cell carcinoma. The V and J genes are TRBV7-9 and TRBJ2-3; 7 positions match TRBD1. The starting material was blood, obtained from a patient whose treatment included radiotherapy and nephrectomy. The CDR3 sequence is CASSWDSRADTQYF. In nucleotides, the CDR3 is TGTGCCAGCAGCTGGGACAGCAGGGCAGATACGCAGTATTTT.